The rows below give T cell receptor beta chains drawn from one sample of a study of blood T cell repertoires in COVID-19. This table comes from immunoSEQ multiplex PCR, and its TCRdb copy is limited to in-frame clones, with some not included. The profile shows some 130,000 clones, around three quarters of them singletons. Sequencing used peripheral blood. The receptors come from a human donor in a cohort sampled during active COVID-19. Each CDR3 is given with its conserved first and last residue. The D gene is left open where the match is weak. Size tells how often a clone was seen (once, few, many) or the class of an expanded clone, and some rows leave it out.

J	D	size	V	CDR3	DNA
TRBJ2-1	TRBD2	NA	TRBV9	CASSVTAGGFNEQFF	TGTGCCAGCAGCGTTACAGCGGGGGGATTTAATGAGCAGTTCTTC
TRBJ1-5	NA	NA	TRBV6-5	CASSLDSPWNQPQHF	TGTGCCAGCAGTCTCGACAGCCCCTGGAATCAGCCCCAGCATTTT
TRBJ2-5	TRBD1	NA	TRBV5-4	CASSFDRGVGETQYF	TGTGCCAGCAGCTTCGACAGGGGAGTAGGGGAGACCCAGTACTTC
TRBJ2-1	TRBD2	NA	TRBV11-2	CASSSRKRGGLLEQFF	TGTGCCAGCAGCTCCCGAAAGCGGGGGGGCCTCCTTGAGCAGTTCTTC
TRBJ2-3	NA	NA	TRBV10-1	CASSESSADTQYF	TGCGCCAGCAGTGAGTCGTCGGCAGATACGCAGTATTTT
TRBJ1-1	TRBD1	NA	TRBV10-3	CAIRRGQNTEAFF	TGTGCCATCAGAAGGGGGCAAAACACTGAAGCTTTCTTT
TRBJ2-3	TRBD2	NA	TRBV28	CASRPGLAGTDTQYF	TGTGCCAGCAGACCGGGACTAGCGGGCACAGATACGCAGTATTTT
TRBJ1-1	TRBD1	NA	TRBV6-5	CASSPRDRVWTEAFF	TGTGCCAGCAGTCCCCGGGACAGGGTGTGGACTGAAGCTTTCTTT
TRBJ2-4	NA	once	TRBV3-1/TRBV3-2	CASSALEAKNIQYF	TGTGCCAGCAGCGCTCTGGAGGCCAAAAACATTCAGTACTTC
TRBJ1-1	NA	NA	TRBV25-1	CASTTDIGHKGAFF	TGTGCCAGCACCACGGACATTGGACACAAAGGCGCTTTCTTT
TRBJ1-4	TRBD1	NA	TRBV7-9	CASSLIGGSNEKLFF	TGTGCCAGCAGCTTAATAGGGGGCTCGAATGAAAAACTGTTTTTT
TRBJ2-1	NA	NA	TRBV19	CASSPGGPTEQFF	TGTGCCAGTAGCCCCGGGGGGCCTACTGAGCAGTTCTTC
TRBJ2-5	TRBD2	NA	TRBV30	CAWSKGLAGEETQYF	TGTGCCTGGAGTAAGGGACTAGCGGGGGAAGAGACCCAGTACTTC
TRBJ2-5	TRBD2	once	TRBV19	CASSLAGLQETQYF	TGTGCCAGTAGCTTAGCGGGTCTGCAAGAGACCCAGTACTTC
TRBJ2-2	TRBD2	NA	TRBV24-1	CATSDFRLAGGGELFF	TGTGCCACCAGTGATTTTCGTCTAGCGGGGGGCGGGGAGCTGTTTTTT
TRBJ2-1	NA	once	TRBV27	CASSPLQAISYNEQFF	TGTGCCAGCAGCCCCCTCCAAGCCATTTCCTACAATGAGCAGTTCTTC
TRBJ1-2	TRBD1	few	TRBV5-1	CASSLVRGQNGYTF	TGCGCCAGCAGCTTGGTCAGGGGGCAAAATGGCTACACCTTC
TRBJ1-1	NA	NA	TRBV5-1	CASSRLQGGGEAFF	TGCGCCAGCAGTCGCCTCCAGGGCGGGGGTGAAGCTTTCTTT
TRBJ2-5	TRBD2	NA	TRBV14	CASSHGGGAQETQYF	TGTGCCAGCAGCCACGGCGGGGGGGCACAAGAGACCCAGTACTTC
TRBJ2-2	NA	NA	TRBV24-1	CATRAGTGETGELFF	TGTGCCACCAGGGCCGGGACGGGAGAAACCGGGGAGCTGTTTTTT
TRBJ1-2	NA	NA	TRBV20-1	CSAFPTDGYTF	TGCAGTGCTTTTCCCACGGATGGCTACACCTTC
TRBJ1-2	NA	NA	TRBV6-5	CASSYSETAGGYTF	TGTGCCAGCAGTTACTCCGAGACCGCGGGTGGCTACACCTTC
TRBJ1-5	NA	NA	TRBV27	CASSDRYSNQPQHF	TGTGCCAGCAGTGACAGGTATAGCAATCAGCCCCAGCATTTT
TRBJ2-7	NA	NA	TRBV5-1	CASSLDLTRSSYEQYF	TGCGCCAGCAGCTTGGACTTGACCCGGAGCTCCTACGAGCAGTACTTC
TRBJ1-6	NA	NA	TRBV18	CASSLTGRSRNSPLHF	TGTGCCAGCTCACTTACAGGGAGATCGCGCAATTCACCCCTCCACTTT
TRBJ2-7	TRBD2	NA	TRBV3-1/TRBV3-2	CASSQNAGGSNYEQYF	TGTGCCAGCAGCCAGAACGCGGGGGGGAGTAACTACGAGCAGTACTTC
TRBJ1-6	TRBD1	NA	TRBV7-8	CASSLAGGQGADSPLHF	TGTGCCAGCAGCTTAGCGGGGGGGCAGGGGGCCGATTCACCCCTCCACTTT
TRBJ2-5	TRBD1	NA	TRBV25-1	CASSESGGRETQYF	TGTGCCAGCAGTGAGTCAGGGGGCCGAGAGACCCAGTACTTC
TRBJ1-2	NA	NA	TRBV2	CASSAQNYGYTF	TGTGCCAGCAGTGCACAGAACTATGGCTACACCTTC
TRBJ2-7	NA	NA	TRBV19	CASSTRFKGDEQYF	TGTGCCAGTAGTACCCGTTTTAAAGGGGACGAGCAGTACTTC
TRBJ2-7	TRBD2	once	TRBV20-1	CSAPRGDEQYF	TGCAGTGCCCCCCGGGGGGACGAGCAGTACTTC
TRBJ2-3	NA	NA	TRBV11-2	CASSLVTDRPDTQYF	TGTGCCAGCAGCTTAGTAACTGACAGGCCAGATACGCAGTATTTT
TRBJ2-5	NA	NA	TRBV11-2	CASTPGLQETQYF	TGTGCCAGCACTCCGGGACTTCAAGAGACCCAGTACTTC
TRBJ2-2	TRBD2	NA	TRBV5-5	CASSLFSGGTGRTGELFF	TGTGCCAGCAGCTTGTTTAGCGGGGGGACCGGGAGGACCGGGGAGCTGTTTTTT
TRBJ1-3	NA	NA	TRBV9	CASSAQTQLSGNTIYF	TGTGCCAGCAGCGCCCAGACACAACTCTCTGGAAACACCATATATTTT
TRBJ1-4	NA	NA	TRBV2	CASSLARGMKEKLFF	TGTGCCAGCAGCTTGGCAAGGGGGATGAAAGAAAAACTGTTTTTT
TRBJ2-3	NA	NA	TRBV11-3	CASSLAGGPEVTDTQYF	TGTGCCAGCAGCTTAGCCGGCGGCCCAGAGGTGACAGATACGCAGTATTTT
TRBJ1-3	TRBD1	once	TRBV30	CAWSPRQGSGNTIYF	TGTGCCTGGAGTCCACGACAGGGCTCTGGAAACACCATATATTTT
TRBJ1-2	TRBD1	NA	TRBV27	CASSTGGASGYTF	TGTGCCAGCTCAACAGGGGGCGCGTCCGGCTACACCTTC
TRBJ2-3	TRBD2	NA	TRBV2	CASSVLAGGTDTQYF	TGTGCCAGCAGTGTGCTAGCGGGGGGAACAGATACGCAGTATTTT
TRBJ1-2	TRBD1	NA	TRBV28	CASSYTGGGSYGYTF	TGTGCCAGCAGTTATACAGGGGGGGGAAGCTATGGCTACACCTTC
TRBJ2-1	TRBD2	NA	TRBV15	CATSRSTSGGDEQFF	TGTGCCACCAGCAGATCGACTAGCGGGGGGGATGAGCAGTTCTTC
TRBJ1-2	NA	few	TRBV6-5	CASSKYTGDYGYTF	TGTGCCAGCAGCAAATATACAGGAGACTATGGCTACACCTTC
TRBJ2-6	NA	NA	TRBV27	CASSFDPGKAANVLTF	TGTGCCAGCAGTTTTGACCCAGGGAAAGCGGCCAACGTCCTGACTTTC
TRBJ2-7	TRBD1	once	TRBV29-1	CSVEEGTGGHYEQYF	TGCAGCGTTGAAGAGGGGACAGGGGGCCACTACGAGCAGTACTTC
TRBJ1-5	NA	few	TRBV20-1	CSASGGFNQPQHF	TGCAGTGCTAGTGGGGGCTTCAATCAGCCCCAGCATTTT
TRBJ2-5	TRBD1	NA	TRBV19	CASSRWDSYQETQYF	TGTGCCAGTAGTCGCTGGGACAGTTACCAAGAGACCCAGTACTTC
TRBJ1-5	TRBD1	NA	TRBV2	CASRYRGLNQPQHF	TGTGCCAGCAGATACAGGGGACTCAATCAGCCCCAGCATTTT
TRBJ2-7	NA	NA	TRBV4-2	CASSQEDISIGLEQYF	TGTGCCAGCAGCCAAGAGGATATTAGCATAGGTCTGGAGCAGTACTTC
TRBJ2-7	NA	NA	TRBV6-1	CASSEAMEISYEQYF	TGTGCCAGCAGTGAAGCTATGGAGATCTCCTACGAGCAGTACTTC
TRBJ1-5	TRBD1	NA	TRBV19	CASSGTGGQPQHF	TGTGCCAGTAGTGGGACAGGGGGTCAGCCCCAGCATTTT
TRBJ1-6	NA	NA	TRBV19	CASSIVRGGRHSPLHF	TGTGCCAGTAGTATAGTTCGAGGGGGACGCCATTCACCCCTCCACTTT
TRBJ1-1	TRBD1	few	TRBV5-1	CARERDRLFCTEAFF	TGCGCCCGCGAAAGGGACAGACTTTTTTGCACTGAAGCTTTCTTT
TRBJ1-1	TRBD1	NA	TRBV6-1	CASSEPGGTEAFF	TGTGCCAGCAGTGAACCAGGGGGAACTGAAGCTTTCTTT
TRBJ1-2	TRBD1	NA	TRBV28	CASSPSPGTGYGYTF	TGTGCCAGCAGTCCCTCCCCCGGGACAGGCTATGGCTACACCTTC